These T cell receptor beta chains were read from a single sample in a study of blood T cell repertoires in COVID-19. Clones were sequenced by immunoSEQ multiplex PCR, and TCRdb holds only the in-frame ones, with some missing. The sample shows 70,000 to 95,000 clones, approximately 88% of them seen only once. What was sequenced was peripheral blood. These receptors originate from a man in his fifties with COVID-19, enrolled during active disease. Each CDR3 is given without its conserved first and last residue. A D gene is named only where the DNA matches it firmly. Only some rows state a clone size, as once, few, many or a class for expanded clones.

TRBV11-1 | once | . | ASSNPEGEETQY
TRBV7-9 | once | TRBD1 | ASSLAMGTGFSGNTIY
TRBV6-1 | . | . | ASSEDRYTDTQY
TRBV6-5 | . | . | ASSYTISGANVLT
TRBV3-1/TRBV3-2 | . | TRBD2 | ASSQGASGGFTGELF
TRBV6-1 | . | TRBD1 | ASSAKGQTLNTEAF
TRBV29-1 | . | TRBD1 | SATGINYGYT
TRBV5-1 | . | . | ASSLSIPTPYNEQF
TRBV2 | once | TRBD2 | ASSGGSGGAGEQF
TRBV2 | . | TRBD2 | ASSADWGGKDTQY
TRBV6-5 | . | . | ASSTYDSVNTEAF
TRBV28 | . | TRBD1 | ASSLKGQSSYNSPLH
TRBV10-3 | . | TRBD1 | ATGQGAYNEQF
TRBV16 | . | TRBD2 | ASSQHGLAGNTGELF
TRBV3-1/TRBV3-2 | few | . | ASSPGTPAYGYT
TRBV27 | . | TRBD2 | ASSLSVGGGASYEQY
TRBV12-3/TRBV12-4 | . | . | ASSLDTYQPQH
TRBV5-1 | . | . | ASSLESGSRDTQY
TRBV5-4 | . | . | ASSTGGGSNQPQH
TRBV11-3 | . | . | ASSESPRNTEAF
TRBV2 | . | TRBD1 | ASSEQGAGSEQF
TRBV2 | once | . | ASTAKYGYT